This TCR beta chain was identified in a study of cytotoxic CD8 clonotypes in ibrutinib-treated CLL. Study context: Among the patients, around ten presented as relapsed/refractory and around 16 as treatment-naive; 17 showed unmutated IGHV. The average sample held approximately 240,000 productive templates and around 87,000 productive rearrangements. General observations from the study: Age-matched healthy donor levels were exceeded by baseline clonality, which tracked circulating CD8+ T-cell counts.

The CDR3 spans 14 residues. The ends were cut back, 3 bases at V and 6 bases at J, with 14 bases in the middle. Germline-derived CDR1 and CDR2 are LNHDA and SQIVND (reference sequence). Clones were read by immunoSEQ multiplex PCR, and TCRdb kept only the in-frame ones, dropping some. This sample yields some 310,000 clones, of which roughly 80% are seen a single time; 6.5% to 8% belongs to the top ten. In the case of this clone: Its antigen remains unknown.

The sequence came from a human donor with chronic lymphocytic leukemia. The sequences come from PBMCs, collected before ibrutinib treatment. The chain carries TRBV19 and TRBJ1-1, with a tentative D call TRBD1 (5 bases). The CDR3 DNA reads TGTGCCAGTAGTATCCAGGGCGGAGGGGCTGAAGCTTTCTTT. Its translation is CASSIQGGGAEAFF.